The T cell receptor beta chain under discussion was sequenced for a study of beta chain features in type 1 diabetes. This clone occurred a few times. Its target is not known. Isolated RNA was reverse transcribed in full, so expressed TCRB transcripts were sequenced. Using immunoSEQ multiplex PCR, the repertoire was profiled, and TCRdb retains in-frame clones only, with some absent. The sample yields around 360,000 clones, roughly 12% seen once. General study points: Patients with Type 1 diabetes showed moderately but significantly shorter TCRB CDR3s in all four CD4+ subsets. Compared with healthy donors, patients appeared to share more similar naive, central memory and regulatory TCRB repertoires.

CDR1 is SGHNT and CDR2 is YENEEA in the germline V gene. The CDR3 runs 16 residues. The J segment lost 1 base and the V segment lost 1 base, leaving 1 base of the junction unmatched. Researchers reported sorting CD4+ naive, central memory, regulatory and stem cell-like memory cells via CD45RO/CCR7/CD25/CD127/CD95/CD27. Post-sort purity exceeded 95% for all sorted populations. This clonotype was obtained from a woman aged 18-29 years with type 1 diabetes. The sample consisted of naive CD4+ T cells from blood. The V and J genes are TRBV11-3 and TRBJ2-5, with TRBD2 matching over 12 bases. Here the CDR3 DNA reads TGTGCCAGCAGCTTAGGACTAGCGGGAGTCCAAGAGACCCAGTACTTC. Protein sequence: CASSLGLAGVQETQYF.